Sequencing of this TCR beta chain was carried out in a study of cytomegalovirus exposure and HLA in healthy donors. With 60 Vbeta and 13 Jbeta primers, the PCR was carried out. Assay used: immunoSEQ multiplex PCR; TCRdb lists only in-frame clones, some missing. The repertoire has about 190,000 clones, less than 90% of them found once; the top ten carry 1.5% to 2%. Sequencing was done on a sample of PBMCs. The clonotype originates from a man in his fifties or sixties in good health and CMV-seronegative.

The CDR3 protein is CSASRRETQYF. The CDR3 DNA follows: TGCAGTGCTAGCCGCAGGGAGACCCAGTACTTC. The V and J genes are TRBV20-1 and TRBJ2-5; unclear D gene. CDR1 and CDR2 from the germline V gene are DFQATT and SNEGSKA (reference sequence). The CDR3 consists of 11 residues. V was clipped by 3 bases and J by 5 bases, with 7 bases between them.